Only a few counts were recorded for the clone carrying this T cell receptor beta chain. TCRdb processed the RT-PCR reads anew with MiXCR; each CDR3 protein has one entry. The sample has about 480,000 distinct CDR3 sequences; approximately 11% are singletons. This specimen belongs to a study of response to subunit inactivated influenza vaccine. The receptor was derived from a man aged 45-65 years who received an inactivated influenza vaccine. This specimen was PBMCs from blood, taken about 40 days after vaccination.

The CDR3 here is CSVVGARGSYEQYF. DNA of the CDR3: TGCAGCGTCGTTGGGGCCCGAGGGTCCTACGAGCAGTACTTC. The chain couples TRBV29-1 to TRBJ2-7, with D perhaps matching TRBD1 or TRBD2 (5 bases each). V lost 6 bases, J lost 1 base, and 16 bases lay in between. This CDR3 is 14 amino acids long. Germline CDR1 reads SQVTM; CDR2 reads ANQGSEA.